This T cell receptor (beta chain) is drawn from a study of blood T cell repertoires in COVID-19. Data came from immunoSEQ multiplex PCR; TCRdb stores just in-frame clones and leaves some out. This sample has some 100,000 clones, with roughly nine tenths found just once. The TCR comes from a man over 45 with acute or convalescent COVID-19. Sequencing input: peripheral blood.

CDR3 nucleotide sequence: TGTGCCAGCTCACCTATACAGGGGGCGCCGGCCAAAAACATTCAGTACTTC. Translation: CASSPIQGAPAKNIQYF. The chain employs TRBV18 and TRBJ2-4; 9 bases match TRBD1. Germline V gene sequence: CDR1 KGHSH, CDR2 LQKENI. After removal of 3 bases from V and 1 base from J, the junction contained 7 bases not matched to a gene. This CDR3 is built from 17 residues.